This is a list of T cell receptor beta chains from one sample in a study of blood T cell repertoires in COVID-19. Assay used: immunoSEQ multiplex PCR; TCRdb lists only in-frame clones, some missing. The table has roughly 250,000 clones, approximately 86% seen once; the top ten hold 4.5% to 6%. Sequenced sample: peripheral blood. These receptors were taken from a woman of 80 years or more with active or convalescent COVID-19. Both conserved end residues are part of each CDR3. D genes are given only for firm matches. Size tells how often a clone was seen (once, few, many) or the class of an expanded clone, and some rows leave it out.

clone_size: few
d_call: -
j_call: TRBJ2-1
v_call: TRBV11-3
cdr3_length: 16
cdr3_nt: TGTGCCAGCAGCTTAGGGACTACATACGGTTACAATGAGCAGTTCTTC
cdr3_aa: CASSLGTTYGYNEQFF

clone_size: -
d_call: -
j_call: TRBJ2-7
v_call: TRBV5-4
cdr3_length: 15
cdr3_nt: TGTGCCAGCAGCTTGGGTAGGGGGGGTTCCTACGAGCAGTACTTC
cdr3_aa: CASSLGRGGSYEQYF

clone_size: -
d_call: -
j_call: TRBJ1-5
v_call: TRBV6-6
cdr3_length: 13
cdr3_nt: TGTGCCAGCAGTTACAGGGGGAATCAGCCCCAGCATTTT
cdr3_aa: CASSYRGNQPQHF

clone_size: -
d_call: TRBD1
j_call: TRBJ2-7
v_call: TRBV12-3/TRBV12-4
cdr3_length: 13
cdr3_nt: TGTGCCAGCAGTCCGCGACAGGGGGTGGAGCAGTACTTC
cdr3_aa: CASSPRQGVEQYF

clone_size: once
d_call: -
j_call: TRBJ1-1
v_call: TRBV5-1
cdr3_length: 15
cdr3_nt: TGCGCCAGCAGCTTTGGAGGGTGGGGGGACACTGAAGCTTTCTTT
cdr3_aa: CASSFGGWGDTEAFF

clone_size: once
d_call: TRBD1
j_call: TRBJ1-4
v_call: TRBV5-4
cdr3_length: 16
cdr3_nt: TGTGCCAGCAGCTTTGGAGGACAGGGATTAAATGAAAAACTGTTTTTT
cdr3_aa: CASSFGGQGLNEKLFF

clone_size: -
d_call: TRBD1
j_call: TRBJ2-2
v_call: TRBV7-9
cdr3_length: 15
cdr3_nt: TGTGCCAGCAGCCCGCAGGGGGTGAACACCGGGGAGCTGTTTTTT
cdr3_aa: CASSPQGVNTGELFF

clone_size: once
d_call: -
j_call: TRBJ1-5
v_call: TRBV7-9
cdr3_length: 13
cdr3_nt: TGTGCCAGCAGCTTAGATAGTGATCAGCCCCAGCATTTT
cdr3_aa: CASSLDSDQPQHF

clone_size: -
d_call: TRBD2
j_call: TRBJ2-3
v_call: TRBV3-1/TRBV3-2
cdr3_length: 15
cdr3_nt: TGTGCCAGCAGCTACAAAGGACTAGCGACAGATACGCAGTATTTT
cdr3_aa: CASSYKGLATDTQYF

clone_size: -
d_call: -
j_call: TRBJ2-1
v_call: TRBV30
cdr3_length: 15
cdr3_nt: TGTGCCTGGAGTGTAGGGGGGACTATCGTCAATGAGCAGTTCTTC
cdr3_aa: CAWSVGGTIVNEQFF

clone_size: few
d_call: TRBD2
j_call: TRBJ2-1
v_call: TRBV9
cdr3_length: 13
cdr3_nt: TGTGCCAGCAGCGTTATTGTAGCGGGAGAGCAGTTCTTC
cdr3_aa: CASSVIVAGEQFF

clone_size: -
d_call: TRBD2
j_call: TRBJ2-7
v_call: TRBV19
cdr3_length: 12
cdr3_nt: TGTGCCAGTAGTTTAGCGGGTATGGAGCAGTACTTC
cdr3_aa: CASSLAGMEQYF

clone_size: -
d_call: TRBD1
j_call: TRBJ2-7
v_call: TRBV5-1
cdr3_length: 14
cdr3_nt: TGCGCCAGCAGCCTGGGACAGTCGGCCTACGAGCAGTACTTC
cdr3_aa: CASSLGQSAYEQYF

clone_size: -
d_call: TRBD1
j_call: TRBJ2-7
v_call: TRBV5-4
cdr3_length: 15
cdr3_nt: TGTGCCAGCAGCTTGAGGACAGGGGGCGTCTACGAGCAGTACTTC
cdr3_aa: CASSLRTGGVYEQYF

clone_size: few
d_call: TRBD1
j_call: TRBJ2-7
v_call: TRBV28
cdr3_length: 16
cdr3_nt: TGTGCCAGCAGTTTCCCCGTAACAGGGGGCAGGGGAGGGCAGTACTTC
cdr3_aa: CASSFPVTGGRGGQYF

clone_size: once
d_call: -
j_call: TRBJ2-7
v_call: TRBV7-8
cdr3_length: 17
cdr3_nt: TGTGCCAGCAGCTTAGCTTCCGGGACAACGTCATCCTACGAGCAGTACTTC
cdr3_aa: CASSLASGTTSSYEQYF

clone_size: -
d_call: -
j_call: TRBJ1-1
v_call: TRBV20-1
cdr3_length: 14
cdr3_nt: TGCAGTGCTAGTAGAGCCCCGGAGGGGACTGAAGCTTTCTTT
cdr3_aa: CSASRAPEGTEAFF

clone_size: -
d_call: TRBD2
j_call: TRBJ2-3
v_call: TRBV4-1
cdr3_length: 18
cdr3_nt: TGCGCCAGCAGCCAAGGGACGACTAGCGGGGGATCCACAGATACGCAGTATTTT
cdr3_aa: CASSQGTTSGGSTDTQYF

clone_size: -
d_call: -
j_call: TRBJ2-3
v_call: TRBV3-1/TRBV3-2
cdr3_length: 15
cdr3_nt: TGTGCCAGCAGCCAATCGTCCAGGCGGGGAAATACGCAGTATTTT
cdr3_aa: CASSQSSRRGNTQYF

clone_size: few
d_call: TRBD1
j_call: TRBJ2-7
v_call: TRBV5-1
cdr3_length: 15
cdr3_nt: TGCGCCAGCAGGTTACAGGGGGGAGCGTCCTACGAGCAGTACTTC
cdr3_aa: CASRLQGGASYEQYF

clone_size: -
d_call: TRBD2
j_call: TRBJ2-3
v_call: TRBV3-1/TRBV3-2
cdr3_length: 18
cdr3_nt: TGTGCCAGCAGCCAAGTCGGGGTAGCGGGGCCATTGGCAGATACGCAGTATTTT
cdr3_aa: CASSQVGVAGPLADTQYF

clone_size: many
d_call: TRBD2
j_call: TRBJ2-7
v_call: TRBV5-5
cdr3_length: 16
cdr3_nt: TGTGCCAGCAGCTCCGGAGTAGCGGGAGCATTTAACGAGCAGTACTTC
cdr3_aa: CASSSGVAGAFNEQYF

clone_size: -
d_call: -
j_call: TRBJ1-4
v_call: TRBV19
cdr3_length: 15
cdr3_nt: TGTGCCAGTAGCCCGGGGGGGCTTACTAATGAAAAACTGTTTTTT
cdr3_aa: CASSPGGLTNEKLFF

clone_size: -
d_call: -
j_call: TRBJ1-1
v_call: TRBV3-1/TRBV3-2
cdr3_length: 13
cdr3_nt: TGTGCCAGCAGCACCCTAGGACAAACTGAAGCTTTCTTT
cdr3_aa: CASSTLGQTEAFF

clone_size: -
d_call: TRBD1
j_call: TRBJ1-3
v_call: TRBV4-1
cdr3_length: 19
cdr3_nt: TGCGCCAGCAGCCAAGAGGCGGCGGGGCAGGGGGCTTTTGGAAACACCATATATTTT
cdr3_aa: CASSQEAAGQGAFGNTIYF

clone_size: -
d_call: -
j_call: TRBJ1-3
v_call: TRBV6-1
cdr3_length: 15
cdr3_nt: TGTGCCAGCAGTGAAGGCACCGCAGGAGGAAACACCATATATTTT
cdr3_aa: CASSEGTAGGNTIYF

clone_size: -
d_call: -
j_call: TRBJ1-1
v_call: TRBV28
cdr3_length: 16
cdr3_nt: TGTGCCAGCAGTTCAGGGGCCGTCCTTCCGAACACTGAAGCTTTCTTT
cdr3_aa: CASSSGAVLPNTEAFF

clone_size: -
d_call: -
j_call: TRBJ2-2
v_call: TRBV12-5
cdr3_length: 14
cdr3_nt: TGTGCTAGTGGTTGGGGACAGAACACCGGGGAGCTGTTTTTT
cdr3_aa: CASGWGQNTGELFF

clone_size: -
d_call: TRBD1
j_call: TRBJ1-2
v_call: TRBV2
cdr3_length: 16
cdr3_nt: TGTGCCAGCAGCGTTACCCGGGACAGGGGGCGGAGTGGCTACACCTTC
cdr3_aa: CASSVTRDRGRSGYTF

clone_size: -
d_call: -
j_call: TRBJ1-5
v_call: TRBV4-1
cdr3_length: 13
cdr3_nt: TGCGCCAGCAGCCAAGATTTGGGGGGGCTGTGGCATTTT
cdr3_aa: CASSQDLGGLWHF

clone_size: -
d_call: TRBD1
j_call: TRBJ2-7
v_call: TRBV10-2
cdr3_length: 13
cdr3_nt: TGCGCCAGCAGGGGGACAGCAGCCTACGAGCAGTACTTC
cdr3_aa: CASRGTAAYEQYF

clone_size: -
d_call: TRBD1
j_call: TRBJ1-2
v_call: TRBV6-4
cdr3_length: 14
cdr3_nt: TGTGCCAGCAGTCGCGACAGGGGTAACTATGGCTACACCTTC
cdr3_aa: CASSRDRGNYGYTF

clone_size: -
d_call: -
j_call: TRBJ1-5
v_call: TRBV5-6
cdr3_length: 13
cdr3_nt: TGTGCCAGCAGCTCAAATAGCAATCAGCCCCAGCATTTT
cdr3_aa: CASSSNSNQPQHF

clone_size: medium-sized
d_call: TRBD2
j_call: TRBJ2-1
v_call: TRBV4-1
cdr3_length: 16
cdr3_nt: TGCGCCAGCAGCCAAGAGGGACTAGCGGCCTACAATGAGCAGTTCTTC
cdr3_aa: CASSQEGLAAYNEQFF

clone_size: -
d_call: TRBD2
j_call: TRBJ2-2
v_call: TRBV4-1
cdr3_length: 17
cdr3_nt: TGCGCCAGCAGCCAAATGGAAGCGGGGGCGAACACCGGGGAGCTGTTTTTT
cdr3_aa: CASSQMEAGANTGELFF

clone_size: -
d_call: -
j_call: TRBJ2-1
v_call: TRBV5-1
cdr3_length: 13
cdr3_nt: TGCGCCAGCAGTCAGAACAGGGCCAATGAGCAGTTCTTC
cdr3_aa: CASSQNRANEQFF

clone_size: -
d_call: TRBD1
j_call: TRBJ2-1
v_call: TRBV27
cdr3_length: 14
cdr3_nt: TGTGCCAGCAGCCTAGGACAGGCCTACAATGAGCAGTTCTTC
cdr3_aa: CASSLGQAYNEQFF

clone_size: -
d_call: TRBD1
j_call: TRBJ1-2
v_call: TRBV6-5
cdr3_length: 14
cdr3_nt: TGTGCCAGCCCGTCCGGGACAGGGGTATCTGGCTACACCTTC
cdr3_aa: CASPSGTGVSGYTF

clone_size: -
d_call: -
j_call: TRBJ1-5
v_call: TRBV19
cdr3_length: 15
cdr3_nt: TGTGCCAGCGATATGGGGCTGAATAGCAATCAGCCCCAGCATTTT
cdr3_aa: CASDMGLNSNQPQHF

clone_size: -
d_call: TRBD2
j_call: TRBJ2-3
v_call: TRBV2
cdr3_length: 14
cdr3_nt: TGTGCCAGCAGCGCGGGGGGGAGCACAGATACGCAGTATTTT
cdr3_aa: CASSAGGSTDTQYF

clone_size: -
d_call: -
j_call: TRBJ1-5
v_call: TRBV28
cdr3_length: 16
cdr3_nt: TGTGCCAGCAGTTTTTCTTCCAGGGTTTCTCGTCAGCCCCAGCATTTT
cdr3_aa: CASSFSSRVSRQPQHF

clone_size: -
d_call: TRBD2
j_call: TRBJ2-7
v_call: TRBV5-1
cdr3_length: 16
cdr3_nt: TGCGCCAGCAGCTTGGACGCGGGAGGACGTTCCTACGAGCAGTACTTC
cdr3_aa: CASSLDAGGRSYEQYF

clone_size: few
d_call: -
j_call: TRBJ1-2
v_call: TRBV30
cdr3_length: 13
cdr3_nt: TGTGCCTGGAGTGTTGAGGGGGTCCATGGCTACACCTTC
cdr3_aa: CAWSVEGVHGYTF

clone_size: -
d_call: -
j_call: TRBJ1-5
v_call: TRBV29-1
cdr3_length: 13
cdr3_nt: TGCAGCGTGGATACAGGGATGGATCAGCCCCAGCATTTT
cdr3_aa: CSVDTGMDQPQHF

clone_size: -
d_call: -
j_call: TRBJ2-7
v_call: TRBV30
cdr3_length: 14
cdr3_nt: TGTGCCTGGAGTGTCCCATCAGGGGACTACGAGCAGTACTTC
cdr3_aa: CAWSVPSGDYEQYF

clone_size: -
d_call: TRBD1
j_call: TRBJ1-1
v_call: TRBV25-1
cdr3_length: 15
cdr3_nt: TGTGCCAGCAATACCCCCGGGACAGGGTTAACTGAAGCTTTCTTT
cdr3_aa: CASNTPGTGLTEAFF

clone_size: few
d_call: -
j_call: TRBJ1-2
v_call: TRBV3-1/TRBV3-2
cdr3_length: 14
cdr3_nt: TGTGCCAGCAGCCAACGAGGAGCTAACTATGGCTACACCTTC
cdr3_aa: CASSQRGANYGYTF

clone_size: -
d_call: -
j_call: TRBJ1-5
v_call: TRBV24-1
cdr3_length: 13
cdr3_nt: TGTGCCACCAGTGCGTATAGCAATCAGCCCCAGCATTTT
cdr3_aa: CATSAYSNQPQHF

clone_size: -
d_call: -
j_call: TRBJ1-6
v_call: TRBV5-1
cdr3_length: 17
cdr3_nt: TGCGCCAGCAGCTCTCACAGGCCCGGCTCTCCAAATTCACCCCTCCACTTT
cdr3_aa: CASSSHRPGSPNSPLHF

clone_size: -
d_call: TRBD1
j_call: TRBJ1-5
v_call: TRBV10-3
cdr3_length: 15
cdr3_nt: TGTGCCATCAGTGAGTCAGGGACAGGGGGTCAGCCCCAGCATTTT
cdr3_aa: CAISESGTGGQPQHF

clone_size: once
d_call: TRBD1
j_call: TRBJ1-4
v_call: TRBV24-1
cdr3_length: 16
cdr3_nt: TGTGCCACCAGTGATACCACAGGGGCAGGAGTTGAAAAACTGTTTTTT
cdr3_aa: CATSDTTGAGVEKLFF

clone_size: -
d_call: TRBD2
j_call: TRBJ2-1
v_call: TRBV4-1
cdr3_length: 16
cdr3_nt: TGCGCCAGCAGCCAAGATGGGCGGGAGGGGTACAATGAGCAGTTCTTC
cdr3_aa: CASSQDGREGYNEQFF

clone_size: once
d_call: -
j_call: TRBJ2-5
v_call: TRBV9
cdr3_length: 18
cdr3_nt: TGTGCCAGCAGCGTAGAGGGGGGGGCTACGGTGGACCAAGAGACCCAGTACTTC
cdr3_aa: CASSVEGGATVDQETQYF

clone_size: -
d_call: TRBD1
j_call: TRBJ2-2
v_call: TRBV6-5
cdr3_length: 15
cdr3_nt: TGTGCCAGCAGTTCACAGGGGGCGAACACCGGGGAGCTGTTTTTT
cdr3_aa: CASSSQGANTGELFF

clone_size: -
d_call: TRBD2
j_call: TRBJ2-5
v_call: TRBV3-1/TRBV3-2
cdr3_length: 18
cdr3_nt: TGTGCCAGCAGCCAAGAAGGTAGGATAGCGGGCCTCCAAGAGACCCAGTACTTC
cdr3_aa: CASSQEGRIAGLQETQYF

clone_size: once
d_call: TRBD2
j_call: TRBJ2-5
v_call: TRBV7-9
cdr3_length: 15
cdr3_nt: TGTGCCAGCAGCCCCGCACTAGCGGGGCAAGAGACCCAGTACTTC
cdr3_aa: CASSPALAGQETQYF

clone_size: -
d_call: TRBD1
j_call: TRBJ1-1
v_call: TRBV6-6
cdr3_length: 14
cdr3_nt: TGTGCCAGCATTCCCGACAGGGGAGGGTCTGAAGCTTTCTTT
cdr3_aa: CASIPDRGGSEAFF

clone_size: -
d_call: TRBD1
j_call: TRBJ2-2
v_call: TRBV7-9
cdr3_length: 14
cdr3_nt: TGTGCCAGCAAGGACAGGGAGACCACCGGGGAGCTGTTTTTT
cdr3_aa: CASKDRETTGELFF

clone_size: -
d_call: -
j_call: TRBJ1-2
v_call: TRBV5-6
cdr3_length: 14
cdr3_nt: TGTGCCAGCAGCTTCAGAATTTCTAACTATGGCTACACCTTC
cdr3_aa: CASSFRISNYGYTF

clone_size: -
d_call: TRBD1
j_call: TRBJ1-4
v_call: TRBV18
cdr3_length: 15
cdr3_nt: TGTGCCAGCTCACGCACAGGGGGAGCTAATGAAAAACTGTTTTTT
cdr3_aa: CASSRTGGANEKLFF